This entry lists 27 T cell receptor beta chains sequenced from one sample in a study of cytomegalovirus exposure and HLA in healthy donors. PCR employed 60 Vbeta and 13 Jbeta primers. TCRdb's table, derived via immunoSEQ multiplex PCR, lists solely in-frame clones and lacks some. The sample includes approximately 80,000 clones, less than 80% seen only once; the top ten take over 12%. Sequenced: PBMCs. These receptors were taken from a woman between 35 and 50 years old in good health and CMV-seropositive.

The CDR3 protein is CAWSQNRKETQYF. CDR3 nucleotide sequence: TGTGCCTGGAGTCAAAACAGGAAAGAGACCCAGTACTTC. The rearrangement uses TRBV30 and TRBJ2-5; the D gene is possibly TRBD1 (5 bases). With 2 bases removed from V and 3 bases from J, the gap between germline ends came to 10 bases. Looked up from germline, CDR1 is GTSNPN and CDR2 is SVGIG (reference sequence). The length of the CDR3 is 13 residues.

This chain uses TRBV28 with TRBJ2-7; weak D call: TRBD1 (5 bases). Deletions cut 7 bases from V and 0 bases from J, with 16 bases between. The CDR3 totals 15 residues. Germline V gene data show CDR1 as MDHEN and CDR2 as SYDVKM. CDR3 bases: TGTGCCAGCAAGCAACCAGACAGCAGCTCCTACGAGCAGTACTTC. Its protein is CASKQPDSSSYEQYF.

This chain connects TRBV7-9 to TRBJ2-3; TRBD2 matches at 8 bases. Germline-derived CDR1 and CDR2 are SEHNR and FQNEAQ (reference sequence). V dropped 5 bases and J dropped 3; count of bases not matched to a gene: 10. The CDR3 has 16 amino acids. The CDR3 coding sequence is TGTGCCAGCAGCCCCTCGGGACTAGATGTTACAGATACGCAGTATTTT. It codes for CASSPSGLDVTDTQYF.

CDR3 loop: CASSMNREPGELFF. The CDR3 bases are TGTGCCAGCAGCATGAACAGGGAGCCCGGGGAGCTGTTTTTT. The J gene is TRBJ2-2, the V gene TRBV7-2, with D perhaps TRBD1 (6 bases). This CDR3 comprises 14 residues. Looked up from germline, CDR1 is SGHTA and CDR2 is FQGNSA. Trimming cost V 5 bases and J 6 bases, with 13 bases left between them. The entire variable domain, with the rest obtained from reference TRBV7-2 and TRBJ2-2, is as follows: GAGVSQSPSNKVTEKGKDVELRCDPISGHTALYWYRQSLGQGLEFLIYFQGNSAPDKSGLPSDRFSAERTGGSVSTLTIQRTQQEDSAVYLCASSMNREPGELFFGEGSRLTVL.

This chain connects TRBV28 to TRBJ2-1, with D possibly TRBD2 on 7 matching bases. The CDR3 sequence is 17 residues long. Germline assignment: CDR1 MDHEN and CDR2 SYDVKM. V was clipped by 5 bases and J by 0 bases, with 17 bases between them. The CDR3: CASSHLLADSSYNEQFF. CDR3 sequence (DNA): TGTGCCAGCAGTCACCTCCTAGCGGACAGCTCCTACAATGAGCAGTTCTTC.

The rearrangement links TRBV4-1 to TRBJ2-6; weak D call: TRBD1 (5 bases). CDR1 is MGHRA and CDR2 is YSYEKL in the germline V gene. Trimming shortened V by 1 base and J by 2 bases, and 9 bases separated the two germline ends. This CDR3 spans 16 amino acids. The CDR3 is CASSQVKGAGANVLTF. The CDR3 nucleotides read TGCGCCAGCAGCCAAGTAAAAGGGGCTGGGGCCAACGTCCTGACTTTC.

The chain links TRBV28 to TRBJ1-1; 10 nucleotides line up with TRBD1. CDR1 MDHEN and CDR2 SYDVKM come from the germline V gene. Germline trimming cut 2 bases from V and 4 bases from J; bases unmatched to any gene: 1. This CDR3 is built from 14 residues. The CDR3 protein is CASSLGQGGTEAFF. CDR3 nucleotides: TGTGCCAGCAGTTTAGGACAGGGGGGCACTGAAGCTTTCTTT.

The V call is TRBV6-5, the J call TRBJ1-5; 9 nucleotides agree with TRBD1. V was pared by 8 bases and J by 5 bases, with 10 bases of the junction left unmatched. Per the germline V gene, CDR1 is MNHEY and CDR2 is SVGAGI. The CDR3 loop spans 15 amino acids. The CDR3 loop reads CASGALGTGYQPQHF. The CDR3 DNA reads TGTGCCAGCGGCGCGCTAGGGACAGGGTATCAGCCCCAGCATTTT.

In DNA, the CDR3 is TGTGCCAGCAGTGACGATGGGCTCTATGGCTACACCTTC. Its protein product is CASSDDGLYGYTF. This chain connects TRBV6-1 to TRBJ1-2; D is uncertain. The CDR3 consists of 13 residues. Germline V gene data show CDR1 as MNHNS and CDR2 as SASEGT. Trimming removed 3 bases from V and 4 bases from J, with 9 bases in between.

The V and J genes are TRBV6-5 and TRBJ1-5; a possible D gene is TRBD1 (5 bases). Germline V CDR1 and CDR2: MNHEY, SVGAGI. The CDR3 runs 15 residues. The V and J ends lost 0 bases and 1 base respectively, with 7 bases between them. The chain's CDR3 is CASSYSGGSNQPQHF. The CDR3 DNA is TGTGCCAGCAGTTACTCGGGGGGGAGCAATCAGCCCCAGCATTTT.

This clone was picked up a small number of times. The J gene is TRBJ2-7, the V gene TRBV7-3; TRBD1 matches 11 bases. The CDR3 extends over 13 amino acids. V lost 4 bases, J lost 4 bases, and 0 bases stayed unmatched. The germline gives CDR1 SGHTA, CDR2 FQGTGA. The CDR3 bases are TGTGCCAGCAGCTGGGACAGGGGGTACGAGCAGTACTTC. Its protein product is CASSWDRGYEQYF.

The chain combines TRBV10-2 with TRBJ2-5, with 16 bases aligning to TRBD2. Germline loops: CDR1 WSHSY, CDR2 SAAADI. J gave up 2 bases and V 7 bases, and 13 bases lay outside the gene matches. The CDR3 loop spans 19 amino acids. Written as DNA, the CDR3 is TGCGCCAGCACTCCGGGACTAGCGGGAGGGCACCATTCTCAAGAGACCCAGTACTTC. It specifies CASTPGLAGGHHSQETQYF.

The rearrangement uses TRBV5-1 and TRBJ1-2; TRBD1 matches 7 bases. From germline, CDR1 is SGHRS and CDR2 YFSETQ. The length of the CDR3 is 14 residues. The V segment lost 5 bases and the J segment 2 bases; nucleotides outside the gene matches: 6. CDR3 nucleotides: TGCGCCAGCAGAACCGGGACAGAAAACTATGGCTACACCTTC. It is translated as CASRTGTENYGYTF.

This clone came up many times. The rearrangement joins TRBV11-2 to TRBJ2-3; TRBD2 agrees at 13 bases. With 4 bases clipped from V and 4 bases from J, the junction kept 2 bases outside the gene matches. Germline CDR1 reads SGHAT; CDR2 reads FQNNGV. The CDR3 has 15 residues. The CDR3 nucleotides read TGTGCCAGCAGCTCCACTAGCGGGAGGGCAGATACGCAGTATTTT. It translates to CASSSTSGRADTQYF.

In DNA, the CDR3 is TGTGCCATCAGTGAGTCGACTCTACATCTCGAGCAGTACTTC. It is translated as CAISESTLHLEQYF. The chain is built from TRBV10-3 and TRBJ2-7; D call uncertain. The length of the CDR3 is 14 residues. CDR1 is ENHRY and CDR2 is SYGVKD in the germline V gene. Trimming left V 0 bases short and J 6 bases short, with 12 bases between.

The chain links TRBV5-1 to TRBJ2-1; 12 bases are a match to TRBD2. Germline V lookup: CDR1 SGHRS, CDR2 YFSETQ. The CDR3 length is 14 residues. With V trimmed by 5 bases and J by 7 bases, 4 bases remained unmatched. The CDR3 sequence is CASRTSGSGNEQFF. For the CDR3, the DNA is TGCGCCAGCAGGACTAGCGGGAGTGGGAATGAGCAGTTCTTC.

This chain connects TRBV27 to TRBJ1-2; TRBD1 is a possible D gene (5 bases). CDR3 length: 14 amino acids. Between the trimmed V and J ends, which lost 6 bases and 6 bases, there was a span of 17 bases. CDR1 and CDR2 (germline): MNHEY, SMNVEV (reference sequence). In nucleotides, the CDR3 is TGTGCCAGCAGACCGATCACGGGGGAGCATGGCTACACCTTC. It yields the protein CASRPITGEHGYTF.

The chain is built from TRBV7-9 and TRBJ2-7; D is ambiguous. Looked up from germline, CDR1 is SEHNR and CDR2 is FQNEAQ (reference sequence). The V end lost 5 bases, the J end lost 3 bases, and 17 bases lay between the germline ends. CDR3 length: 15 residues. The chain's CDR3 is CASSPVTRQNYEQYF. Here the CDR3 DNA reads TGTGCCAGCAGCCCCGTGACACGGCAAAACTACGAGCAGTACTTC.

The chain recombines TRBV9 with TRBJ2-2, with D maybe TRBD2 (6 bases). This CDR3 is 15 amino acids long. V was cut by 7 bases and J by 6 bases, with 19 bases left in between. Germline CDR1 and CDR2: SGDLS and YYNGEE. Here the CDR3 reads CASSGGGGKAGELFF. For the CDR3, the DNA is TGTGCCAGCTCTGGAGGTGGGGGGAAAGCCGGGGAGCTGTTTTTT.

The rearrangement links TRBV28 to TRBJ1-2; TRBD1 aligns across 7 bases. The CDR3 length is 15 residues. V dropped 1 base and J dropped 4; count of bases not matched to a gene: 6. CDR1 and CDR2 (germline): MDHEN, SYDVKM. CDR3 sequence reads: CASSLSHRGGYGYTF. DNA of the CDR3: TGTGCCAGCAGTTTATCGCACAGGGGCGGCTATGGCTACACCTTC.

The chain has TRBV27 and TRBJ1-1; the match to TRBD1 covers 12 bases. The CDR3 contains 15 residues. Germline CDR1 MNHEY, CDR2 SMNVEV (reference sequence). The ends lost 4 bases at V and 6 bases at J; junction bases unmatched: 6. The CDR3 DNA is TGTGCCAGCAGTTCCCAGGGACAGGGGGCCGCTGAAGCTTTCTTT. The encoded protein is CASSSQGQGAAEAFF.

The chain has TRBV11-2 and TRBJ1-1, with TRBD1 as a possible D gene (6 bases). CDR1 and CDR2 (germline): SGHAT, FQNNGV. With 5 bases removed from V and 6 bases from J, the gap between germline ends came to 13 bases. The CDR3 spans 13 residues. CDR3 amino acids: CASSKAGGAEAFF. The CDR3 DNA reads TGTGCCAGCAGCAAAGCGGGGGGCGCTGAAGCTTTCTTT.

The J gene is TRBJ2-1, the V gene TRBV4-1, with 9 positions matching TRBD2. Germline trimming cut 1 base from V and 5 bases from J; bases unmatched to any gene: 15. Germline CDR1 reads MGHRA; CDR2 reads YSYEKL. The CDR3 contains 19 residues. The CDR3 sequence: CASSQVRTSAKIGNNEQFF. CDR3 sequence (DNA): TGCGCCAGCAGCCAAGTACGGACTAGCGCTAAAATCGGGAACAATGAGCAGTTCTTC.

V gene TRBV6-6 combines with J gene TRBJ2-7, with D possibly TRBD2 on 6 matching bases. The CDR3 contains 16 residues. V lost 2 bases, J lost 0 bases, and 14 bases lay in between. The V gene's germline CDR1 is MNHNY and CDR2 SVGAGI (reference sequence). CDR3 sequence reads: CASSYRPGEPSYEQYF. The CDR3 nucleotides are TGTGCCAGCAGTTACCGTCCGGGGGAGCCCTCCTACGAGCAGTACTTC.

This rearrangement joins TRBV5-4 to TRBJ2-2; D gene ambiguous. The CDR3 extends over 16 amino acids. Germline CDR1 and CDR2: SGHNT and YYREEE (reference sequence). The V gene lost 0 bases and the J gene lost 3 bases, with 12 bases spanning the gap. Written as DNA, the CDR3 is TGTGCCAGCAGCTTGGAGCGCCCTATTGACACCGGGGAGCTGTTTTTT. It is translated as CASSLERPIDTGELFF.

The chain combines TRBV9 with TRBJ1-1; D is undetermined. The CDR3 contains 14 residues. V was trimmed by 0 bases and J by 3 bases, leaving 9 bases between them. Germline V gene sequence: CDR1 SGDLS, CDR2 YYNGEE. DNA of the CDR3: TGTGCCAGCAGCGTAGGGAGTATAGACACTGAAGCTTTCTTT. Translation gives CASSVGSIDTEAFF.

The rearrangement joins TRBV7-8 to TRBJ2-1, with D unresolved. V was shortened by 2 bases and J by 10 bases, with 9 bases between the two germline ends. CDR3 length equals 12 residues. CDR1 is SGHVS and CDR2 is FQNEAQ in the germline V gene. CDR3 loop: CASSLPRTEQFF. The CDR3 DNA follows: TGTGCCAGCAGCTTACCCCGCACAGAGCAGTTCTTC. The variable domain in full, with the rest retrieved from reference TRBV7-8 and TRBJ2-1, is GAGVSQSPRYKVAKRGQDVALRCDPISGHVSLFWYQQALGQGPEFLTYFQNEAQLDKSGLPSDRFFAERPEGSVSTLKIQRTQQEDSAVYLCASSLPRTEQFFGPGTRLTVL.